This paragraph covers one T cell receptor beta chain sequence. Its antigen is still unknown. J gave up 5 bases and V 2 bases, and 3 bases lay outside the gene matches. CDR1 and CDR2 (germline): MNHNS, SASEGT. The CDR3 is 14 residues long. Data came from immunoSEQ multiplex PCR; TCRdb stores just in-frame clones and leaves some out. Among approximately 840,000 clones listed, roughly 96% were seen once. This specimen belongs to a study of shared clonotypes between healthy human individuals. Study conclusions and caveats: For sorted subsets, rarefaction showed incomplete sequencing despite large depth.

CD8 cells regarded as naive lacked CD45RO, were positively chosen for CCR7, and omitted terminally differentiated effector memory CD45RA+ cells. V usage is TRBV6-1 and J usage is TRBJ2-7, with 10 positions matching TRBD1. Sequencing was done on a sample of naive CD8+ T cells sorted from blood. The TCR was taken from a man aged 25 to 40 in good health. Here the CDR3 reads CASSEYGTGDEQYF. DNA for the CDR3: TGTGCCAGCAGTGAATACGGGACAGGGGACGAGCAGTACTTC.